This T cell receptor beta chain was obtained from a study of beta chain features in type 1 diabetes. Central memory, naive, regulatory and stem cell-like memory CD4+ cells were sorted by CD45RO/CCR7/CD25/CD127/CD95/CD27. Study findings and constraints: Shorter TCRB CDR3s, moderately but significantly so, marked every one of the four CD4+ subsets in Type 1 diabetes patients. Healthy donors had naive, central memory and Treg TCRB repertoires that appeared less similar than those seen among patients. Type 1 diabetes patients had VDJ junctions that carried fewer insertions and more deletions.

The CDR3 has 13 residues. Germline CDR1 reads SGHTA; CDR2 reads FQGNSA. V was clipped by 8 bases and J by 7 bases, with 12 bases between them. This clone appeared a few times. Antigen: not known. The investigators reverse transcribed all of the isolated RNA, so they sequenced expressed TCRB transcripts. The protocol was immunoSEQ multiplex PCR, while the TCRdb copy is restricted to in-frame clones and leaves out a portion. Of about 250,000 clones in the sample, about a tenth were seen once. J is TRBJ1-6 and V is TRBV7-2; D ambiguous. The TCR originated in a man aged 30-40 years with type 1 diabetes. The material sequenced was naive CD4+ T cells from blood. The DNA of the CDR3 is TGTGCCAGCGGACCGGGAGAAAATTCACCCCTCCACTTT. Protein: CASGPGENSPLHF. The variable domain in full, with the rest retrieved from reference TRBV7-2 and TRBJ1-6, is GAGVSQSPSNKVTEKGKDVELRCDPISGHTALYWYRQSLGQGLEFLIYFQGNSAPDKSGLPSDRFSAERTGGSVSTLTIQRTQQEDSAVYLCASGPGENSPLHFGNGTRLTVT.